This TCR beta chain was recovered during a study of blood T cell repertoires in COVID-19. Looking at the study overall: Sources were T cells, B-cell-depleted T cells, or PBMCs; the material itself was cDNA or gDNA.

Germline lookup yields CDR1 SGHNT and CDR2 YENEEA. V lost 4 bases and J lost 6; bases outside the gene matches: 9. The CDR3 spans 14 residues. In the original workflow: Reference gene primer amplification gave nucleated cell count estimates. The assay was immunoSEQ multiplex PCR, and TCRdb's table has in-frame clones only and misses some. V, J and clone size are taken as reported in that table, and D and trimming were inferred from the DNA itself. Of under 80,000 clones listed, approximately 83% are singletons. The rearrangement joins TRBV11-3 to TRBJ2-7, with TRBD2 matching 7 bases. This TCR was recovered from a human donor in a cohort sampled during active COVID-19. Sequencing was done on a sample of peripheral blood. CDR3 protein: CASSSRGGTAEQYF. The CDR3 DNA reads as TGTGCCAGCAGCTCTAGGGGAGGGACTGCCGAGCAGTACTTC.